The TCR beta chain described here comes from a study of shared clonotypes between healthy human individuals. Germline values: CDR1 KGHSH, CDR2 LQKENI. Trimming cost V 0 bases and J 3 bases, with 6 bases left between them. The length of the CDR3 is 14 residues. The table came from immunoSEQ multiplex PCR; TCRdb's copy has only in-frame clones and leaves some out. The sample has under 650,000 clones; 90% to 96% are singletons. On this clone itself: This sample includes further DNA sequences coding for the same CDR3.

The chain couples TRBV18 to TRBJ2-1; D is perhaps TRBD1 (5 bases). The sequenced sample consisted of naive CD4+ T cells sorted from blood. The subset denotes: CD45RA+ positively selected. The sequence was obtained from a young woman in good health. DNA of the CDR3: TGTGCCAGCTCACCACCGGGGCGCTACAATGAGCAGTTCTTC. Protein sequence: CASSPPGRYNEQFF.